The clone carrying this T cell receptor beta chain has a count of ten or more. Germline V gene lookup returns CDR1 MGHRA and CDR2 YSYEKL. CDR3 length: 14 amino acids. J was trimmed by 4 bases and V by 1 base; bases with no gene match: 1. The data belong to a study of identical twins. In TCRdb, the 5' RACE reads were re-called with MiXCR into one record per CDR3 protein. Among about 340,000 distinct CDR3 sequences listed, approximately 10% were seen once. The TCR comes from a woman in her forties or fifties in good health. Sequencing used naive T cells sorted from blood. The chain joins TRBV4-1 to TRBJ1-1; 9 bases agree with TRBD1. CDR3: CASSQGQGGTEAFF. The CDR3 coding sequence is TGCGCCAGCAGCCAAGGACAGGGGGGCACTGAAGCTTTCTTT.